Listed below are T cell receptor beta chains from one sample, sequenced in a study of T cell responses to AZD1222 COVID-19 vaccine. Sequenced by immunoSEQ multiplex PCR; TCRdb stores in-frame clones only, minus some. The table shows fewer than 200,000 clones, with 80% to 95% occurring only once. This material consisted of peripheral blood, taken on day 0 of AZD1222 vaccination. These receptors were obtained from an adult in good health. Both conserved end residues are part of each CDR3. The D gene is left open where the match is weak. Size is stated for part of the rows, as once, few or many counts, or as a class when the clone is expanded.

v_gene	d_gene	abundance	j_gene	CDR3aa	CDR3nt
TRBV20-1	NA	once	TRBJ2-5	CSASWGAQTQETQYF	TGCAGTGCTAGTTGGGGGGCTCAGACCCAAGAGACCCAGTACTTC
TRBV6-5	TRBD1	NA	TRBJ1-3	CASSYVQGEYTIYF	TGTGCCAGCAGTTACGTACAGGGGGAATACACCATATATTTT
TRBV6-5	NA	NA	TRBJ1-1	CASSYRSVGGAFF	TGTGCCAGCAGTTACCGATCTGTGGGCGGAGCTTTCTTT
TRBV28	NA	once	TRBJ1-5	CASSIGTEYQPQHF	TGTGCCAGCAGTATAGGGACGGAATATCAGCCCCAGCATTTT
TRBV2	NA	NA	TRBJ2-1	CASISGGAGNNEQFF	TGTGCCAGCATATCTGGAGGGGCGGGAAACAATGAGCAGTTCTTC
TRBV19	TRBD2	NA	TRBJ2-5	CASSTSGGQTQYF	TGTGCCAGTAGTACTAGCGGGGGGCAGACCCAGTACTTC
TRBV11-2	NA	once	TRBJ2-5	CTSSGRGTQYF	TGTACCAGCAGCGGGCGGGGGACCCAGTACTTC
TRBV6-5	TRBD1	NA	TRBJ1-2	CASSDRAGYTF	TGTGCCAGCAGCGACAGGGCTGGCTACACCTTC
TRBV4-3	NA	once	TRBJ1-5	CASSQDLRQPQHF	TGCGCCAGCAGCCAAGATCTCAGGCAGCCCCAGCATTTT
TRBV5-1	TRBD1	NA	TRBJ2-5	CASSYPGTEETQYF	TGCGCCAGCAGCTATCCCGGGACAGAAGAGACCCAGTACTTC
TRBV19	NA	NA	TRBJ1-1	CASSIGYGPRSTEAFF	TGTGCCAGTAGTATAGGTTACGGGCCTCGGAGCACTGAAGCTTTCTTT
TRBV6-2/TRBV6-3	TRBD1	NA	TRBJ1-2	CASSTPGQIYGYTF	TGTGCCAGCAGTACGCCGGGACAGATCTATGGCTACACCTTC
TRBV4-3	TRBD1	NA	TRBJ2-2	CASSQETGVSGELFF	TGCGCCAGCAGCCAAGAGACAGGGGTCAGCGGGGAGCTGTTTTTT
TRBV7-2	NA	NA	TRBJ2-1	CASSTDRMNEQFF	TGTGCCAGCAGCACGGACCGAATGAATGAGCAGTTCTTC
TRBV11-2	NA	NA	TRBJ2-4	CASSPGPNRDIQYF	TGTGCCAGCAGCCCCGGGCCCAACAGGGACATTCAGTACTTC
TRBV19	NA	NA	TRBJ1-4	CASSLGTNEKLFF	TGTGCCAGTAGTCTTGGGACTAATGAAAAACTGTTTTTT
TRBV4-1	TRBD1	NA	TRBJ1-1	CASSQDLRGDIKAFF	TGCGCCAGCAGCCAAGATCTCAGGGGGGACATAAAAGCTTTCTTT
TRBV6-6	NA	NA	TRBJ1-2	CASSYSGRGGNYGYTF	TGTGCCAGCAGTTACTCGGGGAGGGGTGGAAACTATGGCTACACCTTC
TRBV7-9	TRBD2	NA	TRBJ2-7	CASSLVSGGNARVYEQYF	TGTGCCAGCAGCTTAGTGAGCGGGGGGAATGCTCGGGTCTACGAGCAGTACTTC
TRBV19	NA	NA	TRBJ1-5	CASSILAAQPQHF	TGTGCCAGTAGTATCCTCGCGGCCCAGCCCCAGCATTTT
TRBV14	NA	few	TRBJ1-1	CASSPRRNTEAFF	TGTGCCAGCAGCCCCCGTCGGAACACTGAAGCTTTCTTT
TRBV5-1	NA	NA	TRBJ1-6	CANRVEDSPLHF	TGCGCCAACCGGGTCGAGGATTCACCCCTCCACTTT
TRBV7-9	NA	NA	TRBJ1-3	CASSPVFGGNTIYF	TGTGCCAGCAGTCCAGTCTTTGGCGGAAACACCATATATTTT
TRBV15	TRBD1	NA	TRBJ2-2	CATSTRTGPNTGELFF	TGTGCCACCAGCACCCGGACAGGGCCGAACACCGGGGAGCTGTTTTTT
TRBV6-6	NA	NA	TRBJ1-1	CASSSSRGEAFF	TGTGCCAGCAGTTCTTCTCGGGGTGAAGCTTTCTTT
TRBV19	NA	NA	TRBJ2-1	CASSIQGNEQFF	TGTGCCAGTAGTATACAGGGCAATGAGCAGTTCTTC
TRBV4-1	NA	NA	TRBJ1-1	CASSQIVGLNTEAFF	TGCGCCAGCAGCCAAATAGTAGGTTTGAACACTGAAGCTTTCTTT
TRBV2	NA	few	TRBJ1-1	CASSASLRGLNTEAFF	TGTGCCAGCAGTGCCTCCCTCAGGGGCCTAAACACTGAAGCTTTCTTT
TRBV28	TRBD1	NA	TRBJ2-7	CASSWAPGQGTKEQYF	TGTGCCAGCAGTTGGGCGCCGGGACAGGGCACAAAAGAGCAGTACTTC
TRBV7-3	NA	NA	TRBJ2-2	CASSVRLGPGELFF	TGTGCCAGCAGCGTACGATTAGGACCCGGGGAGCTGTTTTTT
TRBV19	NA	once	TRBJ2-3	CAIATAQGDTQYF	TGTGCCATCGCGACGGCCCAGGGGGATACGCAGTATTTT
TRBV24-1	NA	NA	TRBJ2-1	CATSSETGPSYNEQFF	TGTGCCACCAGTTCCGAGACGGGCCCGAGCTACAATGAGCAGTTCTTC
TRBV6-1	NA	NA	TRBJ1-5	CASSETGDHQPQHF	TGTGCCAGCAGTGAGACAGGAGACCATCAGCCCCAGCATTTT
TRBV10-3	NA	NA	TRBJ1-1	CAISPGGAKTEAFF	TGTGCCATCAGCCCGGGGGGGGCAAAAACTGAAGCTTTCTTT
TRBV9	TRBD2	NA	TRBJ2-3	CASSTKLAGGSATQYF	TGTGCCAGCAGCACTAAACTAGCGGGGGGGTCCGCTACGCAGTATTTT
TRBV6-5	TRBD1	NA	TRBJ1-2	CASSLGDRGRRGYTF	TGTGCCAGCAGTTTGGGAGACAGGGGAAGAAGAGGCTACACCTTC
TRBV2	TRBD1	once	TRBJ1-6	CANQGGYNSPLHF	TGTGCCAACCAGGGGGGGTATAATTCACCCCTCCACTTT
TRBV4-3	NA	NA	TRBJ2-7	CASSQEGWEEQYF	TGCGCCAGCAGCCAAGAGGGGTGGGAAGAGCAGTACTTC
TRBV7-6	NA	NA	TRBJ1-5	CASSAETGGRQPQHF	TGTGCCAGCAGCGCGGAGACAGGTGGACGCCAGCCCCAGCATTTT
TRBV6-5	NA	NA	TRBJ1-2	CASSPPMTKVNGYTF	TGTGCCAGCAGTCCCCCGATGACGAAGGTAAATGGCTACACCTTC
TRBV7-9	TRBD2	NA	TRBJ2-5	CASSPGLAGGMYQETQYF	TGTGCCAGCAGCCCAGGACTAGCGGGGGGAATGTACCAAGAGACCCAGTACTTC
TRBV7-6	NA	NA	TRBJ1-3	CASSLGTRRGDSDTIYF	TGTGCCAGCAGCTTGGGAACGAGACGGGGAGACAGCGACACCATATATTTT
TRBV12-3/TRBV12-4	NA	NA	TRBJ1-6	CASRPRDSPLHF	TGTGCCAGCAGACCCAGGGATTCACCCCTCCACTTT
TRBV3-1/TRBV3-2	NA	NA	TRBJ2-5	CASSPPPSTGRRETQYF	TGTGCCAGCAGCCCCCCACCTTCTACGGGCAGGCGGGAGACCCAGTACTTC
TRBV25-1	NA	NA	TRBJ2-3	CASSEDHSTDTQYF	TGTGCCAGCAGTGAAGATCACAGCACAGATACGCAGTATTTT
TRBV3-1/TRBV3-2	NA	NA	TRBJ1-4	CASSHSGLNEKLFF	TGTGCCAGCAGCCATTCGGGACTTAATGAAAAACTGTTTTTT
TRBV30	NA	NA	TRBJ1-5	CAWSVMGIVGGHQPQHF	TGTGCCTGGAGTGTAATGGGGATAGTAGGGGGGCATCAGCCCCAGCATTTT
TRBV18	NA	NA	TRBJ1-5	CASSPDAYQPQHF	TGTGCCAGCTCTCCGGACGCCTATCAGCCCCAGCATTTT
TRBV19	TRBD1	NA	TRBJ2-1	CASFSGTGESYEQFF	TGTGCCAGTTTCTCCGGGACAGGGGAATCTTATGAGCAGTTCTTC
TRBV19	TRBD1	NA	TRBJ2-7	CASMAQGEYEQYF	TGTGCCAGTATGGCACAGGGGGAATACGAGCAGTACTTC
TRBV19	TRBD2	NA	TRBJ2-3	CASSGGAPGTQYF	TGTGCCAGTAGCGGGGGGGCCCCGGGTACGCAGTATTTT
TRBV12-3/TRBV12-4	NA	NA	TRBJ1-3	CASSLGGNTIYF	TGTGCCAGCAGTTTGGGGGGAAACACCATATATTTT
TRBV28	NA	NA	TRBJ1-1	CASSLSGAFEAFF	TGTGCCAGCAGTTTGTCCGGGGCGTTTGAAGCTTTCTTT
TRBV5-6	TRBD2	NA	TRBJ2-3	CASSFNSGLARTDTQYF	TGTGCCAGCAGCTTCAACTCGGGACTAGCGAGAACAGATACGCAGTATTTT
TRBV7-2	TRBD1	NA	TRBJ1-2	CASSPSGTGGYGYTF	TGTGCCAGCAGCCCATCCGGGACAGGTGGATATGGCTACACCTTC
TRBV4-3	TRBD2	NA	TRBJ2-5	CASSQDRLAVVGTQYF	TGCGCCAGCAGCCAAGATAGACTAGCGGTGGTTGGGACCCAGTACTTC
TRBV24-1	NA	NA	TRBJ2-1	CATSDLPYNEQFF	TGTGCCACCAGTGATTTGCCCTACAATGAGCAGTTCTTC
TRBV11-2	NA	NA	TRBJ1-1	CASSSGLNTEAFF	TGTGCCAGCAGCTCGGGATTGAACACTGAAGCTTTCTTT